Here is one T cell receptor (beta chain) with its context. Per the germline V gene, CDR1 is MRHNA and CDR2 is SNTAGT. The CDR3 is 16 residues long. Trimming removed 8 bases from V and 2 bases from J; junction bases left unmatched: 12. Clones were read by immunoSEQ multiplex PCR, and TCRdb kept only the in-frame ones, dropping some. Seen here are 80,000 to 100,000 clones, roughly 92% observed once, and the top ten hold less than 3.5%. This record belongs to a study of control samples from healthy donors and cancer patients. This clonotype was obtained from a human donor in good health. The donor label of this sample is uncertain. V is TRBV6-4 and J is TRBJ1-3, with 7 bases that match TRBD1. Sample: blood. CDR3 protein: CASPVRGGAPGNTIYF. In DNA, the CDR3 is TGTGCCAGCCCAGTCAGGGGGGGGGCACCTGGAAACACCATATATTTT.